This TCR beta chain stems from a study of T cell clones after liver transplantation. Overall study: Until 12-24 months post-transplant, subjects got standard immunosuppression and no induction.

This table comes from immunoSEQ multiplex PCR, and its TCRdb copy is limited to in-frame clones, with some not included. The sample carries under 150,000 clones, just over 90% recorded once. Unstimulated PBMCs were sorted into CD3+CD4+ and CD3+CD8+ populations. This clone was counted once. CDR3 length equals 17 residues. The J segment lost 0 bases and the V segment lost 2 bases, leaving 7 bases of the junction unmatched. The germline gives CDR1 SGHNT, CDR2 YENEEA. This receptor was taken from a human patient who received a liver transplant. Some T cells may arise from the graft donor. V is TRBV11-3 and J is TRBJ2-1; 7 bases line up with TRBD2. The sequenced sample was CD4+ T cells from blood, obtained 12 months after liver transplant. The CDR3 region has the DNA TGTGCCAGCAGCTTATTTTCGCGGGGGAGCTCCTACAATGAGCAGTTCTTC. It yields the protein CASSLFSRGSSYNEQFF.